The 18 T cell receptor beta chains in this list originate from one sample, sequenced in a study of metastatic and nonmetastatic thyroid tumors. TCRdb re-analyzed the PCR reads through MiXCR. The sample shows 15,000 to 20,000 clones, about 30% of them seen only once. Ahead of thyroid surgery, no patient had received treatment of any kind. Material: tumor tissue. Every receptor here comes from a female donor with papillary thyroid cancer or a benign thyroid nodule (not recorded which). Some clones in this sample may be carry-over from other donors' samples.

A word on this clone: At one end, the junction sequence differs from germline, possibly due to a read error. The rearrangement joins TRBV12-3 or TRBV12-4 to TRBJ2-3; 8 bases are a match to TRBD2. This CDR3 region has 14 residues. CDR3 residues: CATQETSGSDPQYF. CDR3 DNA sequence: TGCGCCACCCAAGAGACAAGCGGGAGCGATCCGCAGTATTTT.

This clone came up a few times. The chain recombines TRBV10-3 with TRBJ2-1, with D possibly called TRBD1 or TRBD2 (6 bases each). The germline gives CDR1 ENHRY, CDR2 SYGVKD. V was cut by 11 bases and J by 0 bases, with 20 bases left in between. This CDR3 has 16 residues. The CDR3 region is CAVTRGRDSSYNEQFF. The DNA for the CDR3 is TGTGCCGTAACCAGGGGTAGGGACTCCTCCTACAATGAGCAGTTCTTC.

This clone has more than one count but fewer than ten. The chain employs TRBV6-1 and TRBJ2-7; D call uncertain. In germline, CDR1 is MNHNS, CDR2 SASEGT. This CDR3 contains 12 residues. Trimming cost V 8 bases and J 0 bases, with 8 bases left between them. The CDR3 sequence is CASQGSSYEQYF. The CDR3 nucleotides are TGTGCCAGCCAAGGTAGCTCCTACGAGCAGTACTTC.

The chain has TRBV6-1 and TRBJ2-7, with 15 bases that match TRBD2. Germline CDR1 is MNHNS and CDR2 is SASEGT. The CDR3 contains 17 residues. V dropped 5 bases and J dropped 2; count of bases not matched to a gene: 7. DNA of the CDR3: TGTGCCAGCAGTCAGGGACTAGCGGGAGGCCTAACCTACGAGCAGTACTTC. Residues: CASSQGLAGGLTYEQYF.

The V gene is TRBV6-1, the J gene TRBJ2-7; 7 nucleotides line up with TRBD1. Trimming at V came to 5 bases and at J to 3 bases, leaving 1 base not matched to a gene. CDR1 is MNHNS and CDR2 is SASEGT in the germline V gene. The CDR3 is made up of 12 amino acids. Here the CDR3 reads CASSRQGYEQYF. CDR3 nucleotides: TGTGCCAGCAGTCGACAGGGCTACGAGCAGTACTTC.

The rearrangement joins TRBV19 to TRBJ2-1; D gene unclear. The CDR3 consists of 10 residues. Germline CDR1 is LNHDA and CDR2 is SQIVND (reference sequence). V was trimmed by 11 bases and J by 6 bases, leaving 8 bases between them. The DNA for the CDR3 is TGTGCCTCCATGGGCAATGAGCAGTTCTTC. This translates into CASMGNEQFF.

The gene calls are TRBV6-5 and TRBJ1-6, with 7 bases fitting TRBD1. The CDR3 is 16 residues long. Germline CDR1 and CDR2: MNHEY and SVGAGI. J gave up 8 bases and V 1 base, and 8 bases lay outside the gene matches. CDR3 residues: CASSYLQGIWYSPLHF. For the CDR3, the DNA is TGTGCCAGCAGTTACTTACAGGGGATTTGGTATTCACCCCTCCACTTT.

In DNA form, the CDR3 reads TGCAGTGCTAGCCGTCAGGACTCCTACGAGCAGTACTTC. Translation: CSASRQDSYEQYF. The J gene is TRBJ2-7, the V gene TRBV20-1, with unresolved D. This CDR3 has 13 amino acids. Germline CDR1 and CDR2: DFQATT and SNEGSKA (reference sequence). Trimming took off 3 bases at V and 0 bases at J, with 9 bases between the two ends.

This chain links TRBV4-1 with TRBJ2-7, with 8 bases identical to TRBD2. This CDR3 has 13 residues. Germline V gene lookup returns CDR1 MGHRA and CDR2 YSYEKL. J was trimmed by 7 bases and V by 2 bases; bases with no gene match: 4. CDR3 residues: CASSQSTGGEQYF. DNA for the CDR3: TGCGCCAGCAGCCAATCTACGGGGGGGGAGCAGTACTTC.

The gene calls are TRBV10-1 and TRBJ2-2, with a weak D call TRBD1 (5 bases). Germline assignment: CDR1 WNHNN and CDR2 SYGVQD (reference sequence). V was cut by 8 bases and J by 2 bases, with 15 bases left in between. The CDR3 spans 15 residues. CDR3 protein: CASCVSRANTGELFF. Here the CDR3 DNA reads TGCGCCAGCTGTGTAAGCAGGGCAAACACCGGGGAGCTGTTTTTT.

V usage is TRBV5-1 and J usage is TRBJ1-5, with TRBD1 identical over 9 bases. The CDR3 is 15 residues long. Germline CDR1 SGHRS, CDR2 YFSETQ. With 3 bases clipped from V and 6 bases from J, the junction kept 7 bases outside the gene matches. The CDR3 here is CASSSGQGTFQPQHF. The CDR3, as DNA: TGCGCCAGCAGCTCGGGACAGGGAACCTTTCAGCCCCAGCATTTT.

This clone appeared a few times. The chain employs TRBV11-3 and TRBJ2-1; 10 bases map to TRBD2. The germline V gene encodes CDR1 SGHNT and CDR2 YENEEA. V shed 8 bases, J shed 3 bases, and the junction held 1 base outside the gene matches. The CDR3 has 13 residues. The CDR3 nucleotides read TGTGCCAGCCGGACTAGCGGCTACAATGAGCAGTTCTTC. The encoded protein is CASRTSGYNEQFF.

Details on this clone: Because the CDR3 is missing its conserved closing phenylalanine or tryptophan, this is likely a read error. The chain joins TRBV9 to TRBJ2-3; 14 bases agree with TRBD2. CDR3 length equals 18 residues. Germline V gene lookup returns CDR1 SGDLS and CDR2 YYNGEE. Losses at the gene ends were 3 bases for V and 5 bases for J; bases not matched to a gene: 11. CDR3 in amino acids: CASSGRLAGGAKGDTQYY. In nucleotides, the CDR3 is TGTGCCAGCAGCGGCCGACTAGCGGGAGGGGCTAAGGGAGATACGCAGTATTAT.

This clone showed up just once. One end of the junction fails to match germline, which may point to a read error. This sequence joins TRBV11-2 and TRBJ2-2; D remains ambiguous. Germline assignment: CDR1 SGHAT and CDR2 FQNNGV. CDR3 length equals 19 residues. The CDR3 reads CAISLGIGRTALFTGELFF. CDR3 nucleotide sequence: TGTGCCATCAGCTTAGGGATCGGTCGGACGGCCCTCTTCACCGGGGAGCTGTTTTTT.

This clone was picked up many times. The V call is TRBV12-5, the J call TRBJ2-5; tentative D call: TRBD1 (6 bases). Germline V lookup: CDR1 LGHNT, CDR2 FRNRAP. CDR3 size: 14 residues. V was clipped by 0 bases and J by 4 bases, with 9 bases between them. The CDR3 DNA follows: TGTGCTAGTGGTTTGGTAAACAGGGCAGAGACCCAGTACTTC. It specifies CASGLVNRAETQYF.

About this clone itself: Other nucleotide sequences in the sample specify the same CDR3. The rearrangement links TRBV19 to TRBJ2-2; D gene ambiguous. Trimming cost V 4 bases and J 5 bases, with 8 bases left between them. Germline-derived CDR1 and CDR2 are LNHDA and SQIVND (reference sequence). This CDR3 has 13 amino acids. The CDR3 coding sequence is TGTGCCAGTAGTAAACAAACTACCGGGGAGCTGTTTTTT. Translation gives CASSKQTTGELFF.

This sequence joins TRBV7-6 and TRBJ2-7, with TRBD1 matching over 8 bases. V gave up 1 base and J gave up 4 bases; unmatched junction bases: 9. The length of the CDR3 is 16 residues. Germline-derived CDR1 and CDR2 are SGHVS and FNYEAQ. The CDR3 DNA reads TGTGCCAGCAGCTTAGAAGTCGGCAGGGGGCTGTACGAGCAGTACTTC. Translation gives CASSLEVGRGLYEQYF.

This clone was seen repeatedly, ten times or more. At one of its ends the junction is not consistent with the germline gene, which may arise from a read error. This chain links TRBV2 with TRBJ2-3, with 9 bases matching TRBD2. The CDR3 contains 16 residues. The germline CDR1 and CDR2 sequences are SNHLY and FYNNEI. CDR3 nucleotides: TGTGCCGGCAGTCTTAGCGGGAGTCTTTTGACAGATACGCAGTATTTT. Protein sequence: CAGSLSGSLLTDTQYF.